The next 13 T cell receptor beta chains were all read from a single sample in a study of T-cell memory formation after mild COVID-19. TCRdb itself ran the 5' RACE reads through MiXCR, one entry per CDR3 protein. The sample shows 270,000 or so distinct CDR3 sequences, about a sixth of them seen only once. Input material: PBMCs or a T cell subset sorted from them (not recorded which). Source of these receptors: a man younger than 30 who had mild COVID-19 (a few samples of this study predate the infection). Cell type and time point are not known.

J is TRBJ2-5 and V is TRBV7-2; 8 bases align to TRBD2. Germline assignment: CDR1 SGHTA and CDR2 FQGNSA. This CDR3 has 16 amino acids. The junction had 5 bases not matched to a gene; V was cut back by 1 base and J by 1 base. The CDR3: CASSLDWRGAQETQYF. In DNA form, the CDR3 reads TGTGCCAGCAGCTTAGACTGGCGGGGGGCCCAAGAGACCCAGTACTTC. Full variable domain (rest looked up from reference TRBV7-2 and TRBJ2-5): GAGVSQSPSNKVTEKGKDVELRCDPISGHTALYWYRQSLGQGLEFLIYFQGNSAPDKSGLPSDRFSAERTGGSVSTLTIQRTQQEDSAVYLCASSLDWRGAQETQYFGPGTRLLVL.

This clonotype turned up a few times. V and J are TRBV9 and TRBJ2-7, with a weak D call TRBD1 (6 bases). The CDR3 consists of 14 residues. The V and J ends lost 4 bases and 2 bases respectively, with 13 bases between them. Germline V lookup: CDR1 SGDLS, CDR2 YYNGEE. CDR3 nucleotide sequence: TGTGCCAGCAGCCCAACGGACAGCCCCTACGAGCAGTACTTC. Protein: CASSPTDSPYEQYF.

The chain recombines TRBV6-2 or TRBV6-3 with TRBJ2-7; D call uncertain. Germline values: CDR1 MNHEY, CDR2 SVGEGT. V was pared by 0 bases and J by 0 bases, with 6 bases between. The CDR3 sequence is 14 residues long. The DNA for the CDR3 is TGTGCCAGCAGTTACTCGTCTGGCTCCTACGAGCAGTACGTC. It is translated as CASSYSSGSYEQYV.

This clonotype came up a few times. The chain joins TRBV4-1 to TRBJ2-3; 7 bases map to TRBD1. The length of the CDR3 is 18 residues. Germline V gene lookup returns CDR1 MGHRA and CDR2 YSYEKL. V was clipped by 2 bases and J by 1 base; unmatched bases: 12. Here the CDR3 reads CASSQHAFRDRGTDTQYF. DNA of the CDR3: TGCGCCAGCAGCCAACATGCCTTCCGGGACAGAGGCACAGATACGCAGTATTTT.

This clonotype was detected only a few times. This sequence joins TRBV7-9 and TRBJ2-1; 7 bases align to TRBD1. The junction had 11 bases not matched to a gene; V was cut back by 8 bases and J by 10 bases. CDR1 is SEHNR, CDR2 FQNEAQ, per germline (reference sequence). The CDR3 covers 13 residues. The CDR3 sequence: CASEGQQETEQFF. The CDR3 DNA is TGTGCCAGCGAGGGACAGCAAGAAACGGAGCAGTTCTTC.

The chain combines TRBV5-4 with TRBJ2-7; 10 bases match TRBD1. V gave up 3 bases and J gave up 6 bases; unmatched junction bases: 6. Germline-derived CDR1 and CDR2 are SGHNT and YYREEE (reference sequence). The CDR3 spans 14 residues. This chain's CDR3 is CASSSGTGVSEQYF. In DNA, the CDR3 is TGTGCCAGCAGCTCCGGGACAGGGGTAAGCGAGCAGTACTTC.

The rearrangement joins TRBV7-9 to TRBJ2-5; no clear D gene. With 1 base removed from V and 5 bases from J, the gap between germline ends came to 11 bases. Germline CDR1 SEHNR, CDR2 FQNEAQ (reference sequence). The CDR3 has 14 amino acids. CDR3 residues: CASSLGSDWETQYF. DNA for the CDR3: TGTGCCAGCAGCTTAGGTTCCGACTGGGAGACCCAGTACTTC.

This clonotype was observed a few times. The chain joins TRBV28 to TRBJ2-3; no firm D call. Germline V lookup: CDR1 MDHEN, CDR2 SYDVKM. This CDR3 contains 15 residues. The germline V and J ends were trimmed by 2 bases and 6 bases, with 15 bases remaining between them. The CDR3 loop is CASSLIASGVDTQYF. CDR3 bases: TGTGCCAGCAGTTTAATCGCTTCGGGCGTCGATACGCAGTATTTT.

The sample holds a few counts of this clonotype. The CDR3 here is CASSGTGVYEQYF. Written as DNA, the CDR3 is TGTGCCAGCTCTGGGACAGGGGTCTACGAGCAGTACTTC. The V and J genes are TRBV18 and TRBJ2-7, with 10 bases identical to TRBD1. CDR1 is KGHSH and CDR2 is LQKENI in the germline V gene. The CDR3 loop spans 13 amino acids. J was trimmed by 3 bases and V by 6 bases; bases with no gene match: 2.

The chain combines TRBV6-2 or TRBV6-3 with TRBJ2-5; possible D gene TRBD2, 7 bases. Per germline, CDR1 MNHEY and CDR2 SVGEGT. Trimming cost V 2 bases and J 5 bases, with 24 bases left between them. The CDR3 totals 18 residues. CDR3 sequence: CASSYDVRGAQVFETQYF. In DNA, the CDR3 is TGTGCCAGCAGTTACGACGTACGGGGGGCGCAGGTCTTCGAGACCCAGTACTTC.

V is TRBV7-2 and J is TRBJ2-2, with TRBD1 as a possible D gene (6 bases). Trimming took off 3 bases at V and 0 bases at J, with 8 bases between the two ends. There are 15 residues in the CDR3. CDR1 is SGHTA and CDR2 is FQGNSA in the germline V gene. Here the CDR3 reads CASSFQGTNTGELFF. CDR3 in DNA: TGTGCCAGCAGCTTTCAGGGGACGAACACCGGGGAGCTGTTTTTT.

The table lists this clonotype with a few counts. The chain recombines TRBV28 with TRBJ2-7, with 7 bases fitting TRBD1. This CDR3 has 13 amino acids. In germline, CDR1 is MDHEN, CDR2 SYDVKM. The junction had 7 bases not matched to a gene; V was cut back by 5 bases and J by 6 bases. The CDR3 nucleotides are TGTGCCAGCAGTCGGGACAGACTCGGCGAGCAGTACGTC. This codes for CASSRDRLGEQYV.

This clonotype turned up a few times. The chain joins TRBV25-1 to TRBJ1-2; 8 bases agree with TRBD1. Germline V gene data show CDR1 as MGHDK and CDR2 as SYGVNS. CDR3 length: 18 amino acids. The J segment lost 6 bases and the V segment lost 5 bases, leaving 20 bases of the junction unmatched. CDR3 sequence (DNA): TGTGCCAGCAGTAGTCGCGGGACAGGAAGAAATACTGGGCATGGCTACACCTTC. Residues: CASSSRGTGRNTGHGYTF.